This T cell receptor beta chain was profiled in a study of spatial heterogeneity in lung cancer. CDR3 length: 12 amino acids. Germline CDR1 reads MNHEY; CDR2 reads SVGAGI. V was shortened by 7 bases and J by 2 bases, with 9 bases between the two germline ends. In TCRdb, the 5' RACE reads were re-called with MiXCR into one record per CDR3 protein. Of tens of thousands of distinct CDR3 sequences detected, roughly 14% appear once; the ten largest clones hold over 5.5%. As to time point: sample taken at primary tumor resection. Whole RNA from tumor, nontumor lung or frozen PBMC was sequenced unsorted. The TCR sequence derives from a male donor with early-stage non-small cell lung cancer. V and J are TRBV6-5 and TRBJ2-7; tentatively, D is TRBD1 or TRBD2 (5 bases each). The sample consisted of PBMCs, taken at surgery. In DNA form, the CDR3 reads TGTGCCAGCACTGGGACCGCCTACGAGCAGTACTTC. This encodes CASTGTAYEQYF.